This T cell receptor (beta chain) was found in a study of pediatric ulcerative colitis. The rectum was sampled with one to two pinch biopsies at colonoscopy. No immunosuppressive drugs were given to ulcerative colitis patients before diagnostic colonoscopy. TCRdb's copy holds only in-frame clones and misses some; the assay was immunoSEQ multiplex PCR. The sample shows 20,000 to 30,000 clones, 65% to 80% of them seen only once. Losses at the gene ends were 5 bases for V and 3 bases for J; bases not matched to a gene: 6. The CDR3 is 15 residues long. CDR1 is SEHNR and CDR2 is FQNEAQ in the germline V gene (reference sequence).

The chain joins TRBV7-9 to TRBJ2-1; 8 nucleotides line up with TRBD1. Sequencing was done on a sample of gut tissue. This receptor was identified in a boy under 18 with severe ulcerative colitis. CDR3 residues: CASSPRGQIYNEQFF. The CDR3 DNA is TGTGCCAGCAGCCCCAGGGGGCAGATCTACAATGAGCAGTTCTTC.